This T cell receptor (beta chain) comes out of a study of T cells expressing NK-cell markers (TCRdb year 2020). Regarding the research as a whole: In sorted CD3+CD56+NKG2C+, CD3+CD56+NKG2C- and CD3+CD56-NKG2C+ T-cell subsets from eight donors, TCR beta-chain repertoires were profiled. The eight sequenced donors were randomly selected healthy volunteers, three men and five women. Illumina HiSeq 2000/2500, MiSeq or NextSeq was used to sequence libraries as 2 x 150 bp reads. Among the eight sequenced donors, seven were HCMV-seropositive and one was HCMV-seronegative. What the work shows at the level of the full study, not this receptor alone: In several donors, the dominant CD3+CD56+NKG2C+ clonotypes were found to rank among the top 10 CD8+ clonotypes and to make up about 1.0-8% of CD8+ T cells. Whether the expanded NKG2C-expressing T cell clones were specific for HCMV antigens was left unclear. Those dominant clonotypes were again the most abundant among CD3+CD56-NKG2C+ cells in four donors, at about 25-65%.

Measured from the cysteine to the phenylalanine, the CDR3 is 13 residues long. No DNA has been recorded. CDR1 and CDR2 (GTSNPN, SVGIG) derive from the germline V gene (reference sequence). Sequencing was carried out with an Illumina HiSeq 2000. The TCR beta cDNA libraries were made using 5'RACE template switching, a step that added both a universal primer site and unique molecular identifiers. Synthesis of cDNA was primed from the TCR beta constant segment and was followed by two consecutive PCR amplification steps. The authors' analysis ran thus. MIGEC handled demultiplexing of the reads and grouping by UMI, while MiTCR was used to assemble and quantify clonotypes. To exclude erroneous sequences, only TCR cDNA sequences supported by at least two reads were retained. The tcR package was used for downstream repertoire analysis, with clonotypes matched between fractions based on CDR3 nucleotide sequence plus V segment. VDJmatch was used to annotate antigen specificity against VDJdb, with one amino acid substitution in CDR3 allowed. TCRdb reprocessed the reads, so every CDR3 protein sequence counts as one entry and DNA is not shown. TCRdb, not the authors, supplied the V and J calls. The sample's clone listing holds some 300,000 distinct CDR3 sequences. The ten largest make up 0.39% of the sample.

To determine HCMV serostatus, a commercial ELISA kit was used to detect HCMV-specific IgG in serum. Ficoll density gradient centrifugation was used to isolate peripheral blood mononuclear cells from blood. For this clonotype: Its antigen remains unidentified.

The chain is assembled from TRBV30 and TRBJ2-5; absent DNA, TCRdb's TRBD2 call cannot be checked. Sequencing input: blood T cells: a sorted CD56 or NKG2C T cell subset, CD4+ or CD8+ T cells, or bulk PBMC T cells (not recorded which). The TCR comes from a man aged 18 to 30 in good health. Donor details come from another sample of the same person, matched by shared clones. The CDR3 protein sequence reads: CAWNPVEGGAQYF.